This entry concerns a single T cell receptor beta chain. J gave up 0 bases and V 5 bases, and 4 bases lay outside the gene matches. The CDR3 length is 15 residues. CDR1 is LGHDT and CDR2 is YNNKEL in the germline V gene (reference sequence). Some clones are missing from TCRdb's copy, which holds only in-frame ones; the method was immunoSEQ multiplex PCR. The profile covers just over 150,000 clones, with roughly 92% appearing a single time and over 2% taken by the ten largest. This record belongs to a study of control samples from healthy donors and cancer patients. V usage is TRBV3-1 (or the pseudogene TRBV3-2) and J usage is TRBJ2-4, with 7 bases aligning to TRBD2. The clonotype comes from a man between 50 and 59 years old in good health. The sequenced material came from blood. The CDR3, as DNA: TGTGCCAGCAGCTCTAGCGGATTAGCCAAAAACATTCAGTACTTC. Encoded protein: CASSSSGLAKNIQYF.